This is a list of T cell receptor beta chains from one sample in a study of T cell repertoires in cytomegalovirus infection. Their cognate antigens are unknown. TCRdb redid the calling of the reads with MiXCR, one entry per CDR3 protein. Seen here are some 320,000 distinct CDR3 sequences, about 28% observed once, and the top ten hold roughly 20%. This sample comprised cultured PBMCs, obtained from culture after CMV antigen stimulation. Receptors originate from a human donor in good health (CMV status not recorded). Some clones in this sample may be carry-over from other donors' samples. Both conserved end residues are part of each CDR3. The D gene is left open where the match is weak. Expanded clones are given a class, and other clones once, few, many or no size at all.

j_call | v_call | clone_size | d_call | cdr3_nt | cdr3_aa
TRBJ2-1 | TRBV6-6 | NA | TRBD1 | TGTGCCAGCAGTTCGCTCACAGGGGGGAGCTCCTACAATGAGCAGTTCTTC | CASSSLTGGSSYNEQFF
TRBJ1-5 | TRBV12-3/TRBV12-4 | few | NA | TGTGCCAGCAGTTTTAGTGACCAGCCCCAGCATTTT | CASSFSDQPQHF
TRBJ2-5 | TRBV5-4 | few | TRBD2 | TGTGCCAGCAGCCCGGAAGCTAGCGGGAGTCTGGGGGAGACCCAGTACTTC | CASSPEASGSLGETQYF
TRBJ1-2 | TRBV11-1 | NA | NA | TGTGCCAGCAGCTTAAGGACAGACGACTATGGCTACACCTTC | CASSLRTDDYGYTF
TRBJ2-7 | TRBV28 | NA | TRBD2 | TGTGCCACCAGAAAACCTTTAGCGGGATCGAACGAGCAGTACTTC | CATRKPLAGSNEQYF
TRBJ2-3 | TRBV6-1 | few | TRBD2 | TGTGCCAGCAGTGAGGAGCGGGGGGCAACAGATACGCAGTATTTT | CASSEERGATDTQYF
TRBJ2-7 | TRBV12-3/TRBV12-4 | NA | NA | TGTGCCAGCAGGGCGGGACAGAACAAAATTTACGAGCAGTACTTC | CASRAGQNKIYEQYF
TRBJ2-7 | TRBV12-3/TRBV12-4 | NA | NA | TGTGCCAGCAGTTATAAAGGCGAGCAGTACTTC | CASSYKGEQYF
TRBJ1-1 | TRBV19 | few | TRBD1 | TGTGCCAGTAATCGACAGGGCGGTGAAGCTTTCTTT | CASNRQGGEAFF
TRBJ1-1 | TRBV20-1 | few | TRBD1 | TGCAGTGCAATTAGCAGGGGGCGTAGGTCTGAAGCTTTCTTT | CSAISRGRRSEAFF
TRBJ2-4 | TRBV5-6 | NA | NA | TGTGCCAGCAGCTTGTATAAATCGGGGGCACTAGCCAAAAACATTCAGTACTTC | CASSLYKSGALAKNIQYF
TRBJ1-1 | TRBV20-1 | NA | TRBD1 | TGCAGTGCTAGGACAGGGCTCAACACTGAAGCTTTCTTT | CSARTGLNTEAFF
TRBJ2-2 | TRBV28 | few | NA | TGTGCCAGCAGTGCCCGCAAAACCGGGGAGCTGTTTTTT | CASSARKTGELFF
TRBJ1-2 | TRBV29-1 | NA | TRBD1 | TGCAGCGGACAGGGTGGCAACTATGGCTACACCTTC | CSGQGGNYGYTF
TRBJ1-5 | TRBV7-9 | few | NA | TGTGCCAGCAGCTTGTCTACAGGGTATCAGCCCCAGCATTTT | CASSLSTGYQPQHF
TRBJ2-3 | TRBV6-5 | many | TRBD1 | TGTGCCAGCAGTTACGGTCCCGGGACAGCTCTGGGCACAGATACGCAGTATTTT | CASSYGPGTALGTDTQYF
TRBJ1-2 | TRBV12-3/TRBV12-4 | NA | NA | TGTGCCAGCAGAATTTCGTACGACCAAGGACAGACTTATGGCTACACCTTC | CASRISYDQGQTYGYTF
TRBJ2-2 | TRBV7-6 | few | TRBD2 | TGTGCCAGCAGCTTGCGGGGGAAGGACACCGGGGAGCTGTTTTTT | CASSLRGKDTGELFF
TRBJ1-5 | TRBV4-1 | NA | NA | TGCGCCAGCAGCCCGAGGCATAGCAATCAGCCCCAGCATTTT | CASSPRHSNQPQHF
TRBJ2-1 | TRBV6-1 | NA | NA | TGTGCCAGCCGTCAACGGGGGAACTCCTACAATGAGCAGTTCTTC | CASRQRGNSYNEQFF